Listed below are T cell receptor beta chains from one sample, sequenced in a study of blood T cell repertoires in COVID-19. Measured with immunoSEQ multiplex PCR; TCRdb has only the in-frame clones, and not every one. The data show around 220,000 clones, roughly 84% seen once. Sequenced input: peripheral blood. The origin of the receptors is a middle-aged man with active or convalescent COVID-19. The CDR3 runs from the conserved cysteine through the conserved F or W. Each record gives: clone size, D gene, V gene, J gene, CDR3 DNA, CDR3 protein. The D gene is left open where the match is weak. Size tells how often a clone was seen (once, few, many) or the class of an expanded clone, and some rows leave it out.

>-|TRBD2|TRBV24-1|TRBJ2-3
TGTGCCACCAGTGATGGACGGACTAGCGGGACAGATACGCAGTATTTT
CATSDGRTSGTDTQYF
>-|-|TRBV19|TRBJ1-1
TGTGCCTGCACGGATACCCGACGAGGGGGAGAGGTTGAAGCTTTCTTT
CACTDTRRGGEVEAFF
>-|-|TRBV15|TRBJ1-4
TGTGCCACCAGCAGAGTCATGGAAAAACTGTTTTTT
CATSRVMEKLFF
>once|TRBD1|TRBV6-5|TRBJ2-2
TGTGCCAGCAGTTTCGACAGGGGGCTGGGGGAGCTGTTTTTT
CASSFDRGLGELFF
>-|TRBD1|TRBV7-9|TRBJ1-2
TGTGCCAGCAGCACCACCATGGATCCGGGACACAGGGGCGGCTACACCTTC
CASSTTMDPGHRGGYTF
>-|-|TRBV20-1|TRBJ2-5
TGCAGTGCTAGTCATTTGGTAACAGGGACCCAAGAGACCCAGTACTTC
CSASHLVTGTQETQYF
>-|-|TRBV10-3|TRBJ1-5
TGTGCCATCAGTGAGGCAGCCCTAGGAGGCAATCAGCCCCAGCATTTT
CAISEAALGGNQPQHF
>-|-|TRBV18|TRBJ2-7
TGTGCCAGCTCACGAGCTTCCGGGGGAACCTACGAGCAGTACTTC
CASSRASGGTYEQYF
>-|TRBD1|TRBV7-3|TRBJ1-5
TGTGCCAGCAGCCCGACAGGGCCCAATCAGCCCCAGCATTTT
CASSPTGPNQPQHF
>once|TRBD1|TRBV5-1|TRBJ1-1
TGCGCCAGCAGGTACGATCCGGGACAGGGAGATGAAGCTTTCTTT
CASRYDPGQGDEAFF
>-|-|TRBV27|TRBJ1-5
TGTGCCAGCAGTTTACGGGACCCAGACAGGACCAATCAGCCCCAGCATTTT
CASSLRDPDRTNQPQHF
>-|-|TRBV10-1|TRBJ2-5
TGCGCCAGCAGTGAGTGTTTGCGGAGATTAGGCGGAGAGACCCAGTACTTC
CASSECLRRLGGETQYF
>-|-|TRBV5-4|TRBJ2-1
TGTGCCAGCAGCTTGGCAGGGGCGATGAGGACAAGGGAGCAGTTCTTC
CASSLAGAMRTREQFF
>few|TRBD2|TRBV27|TRBJ2-3
TGTGCCAGCAGTCCCGGGACTAGCGGGGACACAGATACGCAGTATTTT
CASSPGTSGDTDTQYF
>-|TRBD1|TRBV4-2|TRBJ1-2
TGTGCCAGCAGCCAATTGATGGAGGGGGCATCCAACGGCTACACCTTC
CASSQLMEGASNGYTF
>-|-|TRBV2|TRBJ1-5
TGTGCCAGCAGCAGACGAACAGAAGATCAGCCCCAGCATTTT
CASSRRTEDQPQHF
>once|-|TRBV19|TRBJ2-6
TGTGCCAGTAGGATACGACAGGCGAGCTCTGGGGCCAACGTCCTGACTTTC
CASRIRQASSGANVLTF
>-|-|TRBV5-1|TRBJ1-1
TGCGCCAGCAGCTTGTCCCCCGAGTTGAACACTGAAGCTTTCTTT
CASSLSPELNTEAFF
>-|TRBD1|TRBV7-7|TRBJ1-3
TGTGCCAGCAGCTTAGGCGACAGGGCCTCTGGAAACACCATATATTTT
CASSLGDRASGNTIYF
>-|TRBD2|TRBV7-2|TRBJ2-4
TGTGCCAGCAGCTTAGGAGGGAGGGTCGGCAAAAACATTCAGTACTTC
CASSLGGRVGKNIQYF
>-|TRBD1|TRBV19|TRBJ1-6
TGTGCCAGTAGCCCGGGACAGACGAATTCACCCCTCCACTTT
CASSPGQTNSPLHF
>-|-|TRBV10-1|TRBJ2-1
TGCGCCAGCAGTCCTCCCGGGACAAATGAGCAGTTCTTC
CASSPPGTNEQFF
>-|-|TRBV7-9|TRBJ2-3
TGTGCCAGCAGCTTGAAGCGGGATACGCAGTATTTT
CASSLKRDTQYF
>few|TRBD1|TRBV10-2|TRBJ1-2
TGCGCCAGCACCCCGGGGGGACAGGGCAATGGCTACACCTTC
CASTPGGQGNGYTF
>-|TRBD2|TRBV5-4|TRBJ2-7
TGTGCCAGCAGCTTAGGACTAGCGGGAGGGGTATCCTACGAGCAGTACTTC
CASSLGLAGGVSYEQYF
>-|-|TRBV2|TRBJ2-5
TGTGCCAGCAGCGGGGATTACCAAGAGACCCAGTACTTC
CASSGDYQETQYF
>-|-|TRBV15|TRBJ2-5
TGTGCCACCAGCAGACATGGGCCCACAGAGACCCAGTACTTC
CATSRHGPTETQYF
>-|TRBD2|TRBV5-1|TRBJ2-2
TGCGCCAGCAGCTTTAACGGACCCGGGACTAGCGGGAGAGGGGCCACCGGGGAGCTGTTTTTT
CASSFNGPGTSGRGATGELFF
>-|-|TRBV5-8|TRBJ1-5
TGTGCCAGCAGACCGGACAGCCTTATTGGCAATCAGCCCCAGCATTTT
CASRPDSLIGNQPQHF
>-|-|TRBV5-4|TRBJ2-5
TGTGCCGCCAGCAACCCACCTCGGGGAGAGACCCAGTACTTC
CAASNPPRGETQYF
>-|TRBD1|TRBV27|TRBJ2-7
TGTGCCAGCAGTCCCATCCGGGACAGAGATCCCTACGAGCAGTACTTC
CASSPIRDRDPYEQYF
>-|-|TRBV2|TRBJ2-3
TGTGCCAGTGTTACAGGGCCCCCACCAGATACGCAGTATTTT
CASVTGPPPDTQYF
>-|-|TRBV21-1|TRBJ2-2
TGTGCCAGCCGTAGGTGCAGGGGCCAACAACTTACGAACACCGGGGAGCTGTTTTTT
CASRRCRGQQLTNTGELFF
>once|-|TRBV29-1|TRBJ1-4
TGCAGCGTTGAATCGGGAGGGGGAGGAGGTGAAAAACTGTTTTTT
CSVESGGGGGEKLFF
>-|-|TRBV9|TRBJ2-7
TGTGCCAGCAGCGTAGGAGGCTCGTCCTACGAGCAGTACTTC
CASSVGGSSYEQYF
>-|-|TRBV2|TRBJ2-1
TGTGCCAGCAGTGAGGAGGACTCCGGGTTCTTC
CASSEEDSGFF
>-|TRBD2|TRBV11-2|TRBJ2-7
TGTGCCAGCAGCTTATGGGCTAGCGGGAGTGGTTACGAGCAGTACTTC
CASSLWASGSGYEQYF
>-|-|TRBV11-2|TRBJ1-2
TGTGCCAGCAGCTTAGTGGCAGACTATGGCTACACCTTC
CASSLVADYGYTF
>-|TRBD1|TRBV11-2|TRBJ1-1
TGTGCCAGCAGCGCACCGGGACAGAGGGTCCCGAACACTGAAGCTTTCTTT
CASSAPGQRVPNTEAFF
>-|TRBD1|TRBV6-5|TRBJ2-7
TGTGCCAGCAGGTCTTGGACAGGGTCCTACGAGCAGTACTTC
CASRSWTGSYEQYF
>few|TRBD1|TRBV19|TRBJ1-2
TGTGCCAGTAGTATCCTGGCAGGGGGCTATGGCTACACCTTC
CASSILAGGYGYTF
>-|TRBD2|TRBV6-1|TRBJ2-3
TGTGCCAGCAGTGACCGCGGGGGACTCACAGATACGCAGTATTTT
CASSDRGGLTDTQYF
>-|-|TRBV21-1|TRBJ2-7
TGTGCCAGCAGCACCCCCGGGGACAGCCTCCACGAGCAGTACTTC
CASSTPGDSLHEQYF
>-|TRBD2|TRBV4-1|TRBJ2-3
TGCGCCAGCAGCCAAGAAAGTGGGACTAGCGGGAGTTTAGATACGCAGTATTTT
CASSQESGTSGSLDTQYF
>few|-|TRBV28|TRBJ1-2
TGTGCCAGCAGTCCCTCCTTGACAGGCTCTTATGGCTACACCTTC
CASSPSLTGSYGYTF
>-|-|TRBV5-1|TRBJ2-5
TGCGCCAGCAGCCGGGACGCTGGAGGGGCAGAGACCCAGTACTTC
CASSRDAGGAETQYF
>-|-|TRBV18|TRBJ1-4
TGTGCCAGCTCACCGGCACCAACTAATGAAAAACTGTTTTTT
CASSPAPTNEKLFF
>-|-|TRBV10-1|TRBJ1-4
TGCGCCAGCAGTGGACAGCTAAATGAAAAACTGTTTTTT
CASSGQLNEKLFF
>-|TRBD2|TRBV3-1/TRBV3-2|TRBJ2-7
TGTGCCAGCAGCCCCCCGGGAGGGTTCCACGAGCAGTACTTC
CASSPPGGFHEQYF
>-|TRBD1|TRBV19|TRBJ1-1
TGTGCCAGTAGCCCGGACAGGGGACGAACTGAAGCTTTCTTT
CASSPDRGRTEAFF
>once|-|TRBV30|TRBJ1-1
TGTGCCTGGAGTGGAGATTGGTCTGAAGCTTTCTTT
CAWSGDWSEAFF
>-|TRBD1|TRBV6-2/TRBV6-3|TRBJ1-3
TGTGCCAGCAGCCAACAGGGGTACTCTGGAAACACCATATATTTT
CASSQQGYSGNTIYF
>-|TRBD1|TRBV7-9|TRBJ2-2
TGTGCCAGCAGCCCGGTGGGACAGGGGGCCGACACCGGGGAGCTGTTTTTT
CASSPVGQGADTGELFF
>-|-|TRBV5-5|TRBJ1-2
TGTGCCAGCAGCTTGAGATGGGGCGGCAGGACCTGGGGTGGCTACACCTTC
CASSLRWGGRTWGGYTF
>-|TRBD1|TRBV18|TRBJ1-1
TGTGCCAGCTCACTTGACAGGGGGACTCTAGAAGCTTTCTTT
CASSLDRGTLEAFF
>few|-|TRBV29-1|TRBJ1-1
TGCAGCGTTGAAAGAGGGAACACTGAAGCTTTCTTT
CSVERGNTEAFF
>-|TRBD1|TRBV27|TRBJ1-2
TGTGCCAGCAGATTGGGACAGTACTATGGCTACACCTTC
CASRLGQYYGYTF